This TCR beta chain was identified during a study of CD8 T cells in ankylosing spondylitis (dated by TCRdb to 2015 to 2018). General notes on the study: The study profiled T cell receptor beta repertoires in healthy donors and ankylosing spondylitis patients to find disease-linked TCR variants. The full study cohort comprised about 23 ankylosing spondylitis patients and around 100 healthy donors. Peripheral blood was sampled, and synovial fluid was additionally collected from ankylosing spondylitis patients. Study-wide conclusions, independent of this receptor: Some motif variants had previously been reported in the synovial fluid and blood of reactive arthritis patients, which suggests shared mechanisms of disease initiation. According to the report, matched synovial fluid samples from ankylosing spondylitis patients were significantly enriched for the disease-linked clones. The disease-linked clones showed a CD8+ phenotype and occurred at relatively low frequencies in peripheral blood. A TCR beta motif of 8 or 9 highly homologous amino acid variants appeared characteristic of blood from ankylosing spondylitis patients.

This clonotype was recorded a few times. Its antigen remains undetermined. Within one base of it there is no much larger clone, and no base qualities were kept. Relative to germline, V is 5 bases shorter and J is 7 bases shorter, with 24 bases between their ends. The CDR3 starts with the cysteine, ends with the phenylalanine, and has 17 residues. The retained sequence is limited to the CDR3, 51 bases, with the frame set at the first base. According to the germline V gene, CDR1 reads SNHLY and CDR2 reads FYNNEI. Data came from an Illumina HiSeq 2500. TCR beta libraries were prepared by quantitative 5'-RACE with molecular barcodes. Per the source publication's procedure: Disease-linked TCR variants were identified with a new computational method built on a probabilistic model of VDJ rearrangement. Using fastp trimming at Q25 and MiXCR clonotype assembly, TCRdb reanalyzed the public sequencing data and kept in-frame beta chains. CDR3 protein sequences are deduplicated, and each keeps its most common genes and DNA. The V and J calls shown here were made by TCRdb, not taken from the authors' results. The sample has roughly 190,000 distinct CDR3 sequences on record, more than 10% of them singletons. The top ten clones comprise 16% of the sample.

This TCR came from a male donor with ankylosing spondylitis or in good health (not recorded which). The specimen sequenced was blood, either unsorted or a sorted T cell fraction (not recorded which). The sequence links TRBV2 to TRBJ2-1; TRBD1 is perhaps the D gene, given 5 matching bases. In nucleotides, the sequence is TGTGCCAGCAGTTCGATTGGGGCCCCCTTGAAGCGTAATGAGCAGTTCTTC. Its translation is CASSSIGAPLKRNEQFF.